A selection of T cell receptor beta chains follows, all from one sample in a study of CD8+CD57+ T cells in acquired aplastic anemia. From the reads, TCRdb called clonotypes with MiXCR, one entry per CDR3 protein. The sample yields just over 400,000 distinct CDR3 sequences, 65% to 80% seen once. The material sequenced was sorted CD4+, CD8+, or CD8+CD57+ T cells (not recorded which) from PBMCs. All receptors derive from a human donor in good health, serving as a control. Both conserved end residues are part of each CDR3. Fields, in order: J gene, D gene, CDR3 length, V gene, clone size, CDR3 protein, CDR3 DNA. The D gene is left open where the match is weak. Rows may omit the clone size; those that give it use once, few, many or a size class.

j_call: TRBJ1-6; d_call: -; cdr3_length: 14; v_call: TRBV9; clone_size: -; cdr3_aa: CASSREGGRSPDHF; cdr3_nt: TGTGCCAGCAGCCGCGAGGGGGGACGCTCCCCCGACCACTTT
j_call: TRBJ2-7; d_call: TRBD2; cdr3_length: 16; v_call: TRBV11-2; clone_size: -; cdr3_aa: CASSSNRLAGTYEQYF; cdr3_nt: TGTGCCAGCAGCTCCAACCGACTAGCGGGAACCTACGAGCAGTACTTC
j_call: TRBJ1-6; d_call: TRBD1; cdr3_length: 18; v_call: TRBV5-1; clone_size: -; cdr3_aa: CASSLRQGRNSYNSPLHF; cdr3_nt: TGCGCCAGCAGCTTGCGACAGGGACGGAACTCCTATAATTCACCCCTCCACTTT
j_call: TRBJ2-5; d_call: -; cdr3_length: 14; v_call: TRBV15; clone_size: few; cdr3_aa: CATSRSSSVETQYF; cdr3_nt: TGTGCCACCAGCAGATCCTCCTCGGTTGAGACCCAGTACTTC
j_call: TRBJ1-5; d_call: -; cdr3_length: 13; v_call: TRBV19; clone_size: -; cdr3_aa: CAGCGGRNQPQHF; cdr3_nt: TGTGCCGGTTGTGGGGGGAGAAATCAGCCCCAGCATTTT
j_call: TRBJ1-3; d_call: -; cdr3_length: 15; v_call: TRBV18; clone_size: few; cdr3_aa: CASSPRQFSGNTIYF; cdr3_nt: TGTGCCAGCTCACCACGACAGTTCTCTGGAAACACCATATATTTT
j_call: TRBJ2-5; d_call: -; cdr3_length: 15; v_call: TRBV4-2; clone_size: many; cdr3_aa: CASSQDGGLQETQYF; cdr3_nt: TGTGCCAGCAGCCAAGATGGAGGACTACAAGAGACCCAGTACTTC
j_call: TRBJ1-1; d_call: -; cdr3_length: 15; v_call: TRBV5-1; clone_size: -; cdr3_aa: CASRRDMARESEAFF; cdr3_nt: TGCGCCAGCAGACGGGACATGGCGCGGGAGTCTGAAGCTTTCTTT
j_call: TRBJ2-1; d_call: TRBD2; cdr3_length: 14; v_call: TRBV5-1; clone_size: -; cdr3_aa: CASSPRTSGEGQFF; cdr3_nt: TGCGCCAGCAGCCCCAGGACTAGCGGCGAAGGGCAGTTCTTC
j_call: TRBJ1-5; d_call: -; cdr3_length: 13; v_call: TRBV11-2; clone_size: -; cdr3_aa: CASSPSGLGPQHF; cdr3_nt: TGTGCCAGCAGCCCATCGGGCCTAGGGCCCCAGCATTTT
j_call: TRBJ1-5; d_call: -; cdr3_length: 14; v_call: TRBV12-3/TRBV12-4; clone_size: many; cdr3_aa: CASSLGVGNQPQHF; cdr3_nt: TGTGCCAGCAGTTTAGGAGTTGGCAATCAGCCCCAGCATTTT
j_call: TRBJ1-1; d_call: TRBD1; cdr3_length: 15; v_call: TRBV7-6; clone_size: -; cdr3_aa: CASSLMGQGDTEAFF; cdr3_nt: TGTGCCAGCAGCCTAATGGGACAGGGAGATACTGAAGCTTTCTTT
j_call: TRBJ2-5; d_call: -; cdr3_length: 15; v_call: TRBV7-9; clone_size: -; cdr3_aa: CASSLLRGARETQYF; cdr3_nt: TGTGCCAGCAGCCTACTCAGGGGGGCCAGAGAGACGCAGTACTTC
j_call: TRBJ1-1; d_call: TRBD1; cdr3_length: 16; v_call: TRBV6-1; clone_size: -; cdr3_aa: CASSRDLGQGSTEAFF; cdr3_nt: TGTGCCAGCAGTAGAGATCTAGGACAGGGGAGCACTGAAGCTTTCTTT
j_call: TRBJ2-1; d_call: TRBD1; cdr3_length: 16; v_call: TRBV15; clone_size: -; cdr3_aa: CATSPPGTGGEGEQFF; cdr3_nt: TGTGCCACCAGCCCCCCCGGGACAGGGGGTGAGGGTGAGCAGTTCTTC
j_call: TRBJ2-3; d_call: -; cdr3_length: 13; v_call: TRBV5-6; clone_size: many; cdr3_aa: CASSFSSTDTQYF; cdr3_nt: TGTGCCAGCAGCTTTTCGAGCACAGATACGCAGTATTTT
j_call: TRBJ2-1; d_call: -; cdr3_length: 16; v_call: TRBV9; clone_size: -; cdr3_aa: CASSLYHRRPYNEQFF; cdr3_nt: TGTGCCAGCAGTTTGTATCATCGGAGGCCTTACAATGAGCAGTTCTTC
j_call: TRBJ2-7; d_call: TRBD1; cdr3_length: 14; v_call: TRBV25-1; clone_size: -; cdr3_aa: CASSLTGDVYEQYF; cdr3_nt: TGTGCCAGCAGCTTGACAGGGGACGTTTACGAGCAGTACTTC
j_call: TRBJ2-7; d_call: -; cdr3_length: 13; v_call: TRBV7-2; clone_size: -; cdr3_aa: CASFKAGLDEQYF; cdr3_nt: TGTGCCAGCTTTAAAGCAGGGCTCGACGAGCAGTACTTC
j_call: TRBJ2-7; d_call: -; cdr3_length: 15; v_call: TRBV7-2; clone_size: once; cdr3_aa: CASSLKRSCDREQYF; cdr3_nt: TGCGCCAGCAGCTTAAAACGGTCCTGCGACCGCGAGCAGTACTTC
j_call: TRBJ2-7; d_call: -; cdr3_length: 12; v_call: TRBV7-2; clone_size: -; cdr3_aa: CASTVSTDEQYF; cdr3_nt: TGTGCCAGCACCGTGAGCACAGATGAGCAGTACTTC
j_call: TRBJ1-1; d_call: -; cdr3_length: 14; v_call: TRBV9; clone_size: -; cdr3_aa: CASSLIAMNTEAFF; cdr3_nt: TGTGCCAGCAGCTTAATTGCGATGAACACTGAAGCTTTCTTT
j_call: TRBJ1-3; d_call: -; cdr3_length: 12; v_call: TRBV4-3; clone_size: once; cdr3_aa: CASSVYGNTIYF; cdr3_nt: TGCGCCAGCAGTGTTTACGGAAACACCATATATTTT
j_call: TRBJ2-7; d_call: -; cdr3_length: 13; v_call: TRBV11-2; clone_size: many; cdr3_aa: CASSFRPGIEQYF; cdr3_nt: TGTGCCAGCAGCTTTCGACCGGGGATCGAGCAGTACTTC
j_call: TRBJ2-2; d_call: TRBD2; cdr3_length: 16; v_call: TRBV20-1; clone_size: many; cdr3_aa: CSARGERLAGFGELFF; cdr3_nt: TGCAGTGCTAGGGGGGAACGACTAGCGGGGTTCGGGGAGCTGTTTTTT
j_call: TRBJ2-7; d_call: -; cdr3_length: 13; v_call: TRBV2; clone_size: -; cdr3_aa: CASSQGIRKEQYF; cdr3_nt: TGTGCCAGCTCACAGGGAATTCGTAAGGAGCAGTACTTC
j_call: TRBJ2-3; d_call: -; cdr3_length: 15; v_call: TRBV15; clone_size: -; cdr3_aa: CASSQELGGGLTLYF; cdr3_nt: TGTGCCAGCAGCCAAGAACTGGGGGGGGGGCTAACGCTGTATTTT
j_call: TRBJ2-7; d_call: TRBD1; cdr3_length: 15; v_call: TRBV2; clone_size: -; cdr3_aa: CASRKKQGASYEQYF; cdr3_nt: TGTGCCAGCAGGAAAAAACAGGGGGCGAGCTACGAGCAGTACTTC
j_call: TRBJ2-2; d_call: -; cdr3_length: 13; v_call: TRBV7-2; clone_size: -; cdr3_aa: CASSTPGGMEEYF; cdr3_nt: TGTGCCAGCAGCACACCAGGGGGGATGGAGGAGTATTTT
j_call: TRBJ2-7; d_call: TRBD2; cdr3_length: 16; v_call: TRBV11-2; clone_size: -; cdr3_aa: CASSQSGSGEPYEQYF; cdr3_nt: TGTGCCAGCAGCCAGTCAGGGAGCGGGGAACCCTACGAGCAGTACTTC
j_call: TRBJ2-7; d_call: TRBD1; cdr3_length: 14; v_call: TRBV7-2; clone_size: -; cdr3_aa: CTSRGGQGTYEQYF; cdr3_nt: TGTACCAGCAGGGGGGGACAGGGAACCTACGAGCAGTACTTC
j_call: TRBJ2-3; d_call: -; cdr3_length: 14; v_call: TRBV7-8; clone_size: once; cdr3_aa: CASSPRGETQYFEF; cdr3_nt: -
j_call: TRBJ2-2; d_call: -; cdr3_length: 14; v_call: TRBV19; clone_size: -; cdr3_aa: CASSPGVTAGELFF; cdr3_nt: TGTGCCAGTAGTCCTGGGGTCACGGCCGGGGAGCTGTTTTTT